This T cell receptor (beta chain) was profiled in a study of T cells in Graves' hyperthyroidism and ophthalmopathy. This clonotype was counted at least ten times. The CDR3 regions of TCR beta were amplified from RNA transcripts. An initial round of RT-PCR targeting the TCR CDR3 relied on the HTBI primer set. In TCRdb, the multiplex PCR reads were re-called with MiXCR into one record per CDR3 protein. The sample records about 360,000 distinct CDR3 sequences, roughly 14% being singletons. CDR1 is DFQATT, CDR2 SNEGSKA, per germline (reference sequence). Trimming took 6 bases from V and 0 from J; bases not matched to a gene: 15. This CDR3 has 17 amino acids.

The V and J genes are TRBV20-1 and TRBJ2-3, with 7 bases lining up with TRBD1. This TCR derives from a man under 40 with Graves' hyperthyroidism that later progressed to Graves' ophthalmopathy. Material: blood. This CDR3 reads CSASVRDRGLSTDTQYF. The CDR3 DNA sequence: TGCAGTGCAAGCGTCCGGGACAGAGGGTTGAGCACAGATACGCAGTATTTT.